The subject of this entry is one T cell receptor (beta chain). Its antigen is as yet unknown. These data originate in a study of T cell repertoires in cytomegalovirus infection. As for the study in general: Through public TCR beta signatures, both CMV infection and matching HLA type were indicated. The study, taken as a whole, reports: HLA-C-restricted CMV clonotypes gave the most frequent clonotype in two of eight donors. Cumulative public TCR beta family frequency identified carriers of CMV plus the relevant HLA.

TCRdb re-analysed the reads in MiXCR, keeping a single row per CDR3 protein. The table records 86,000 or so distinct CDR3 sequences, roughly 25% of them present only once. Germline V lookup: CDR1 KGHSH, CDR2 LQKENI. Losses at the gene ends were 5 bases for V and 5 bases for J; bases not matched to a gene: 12. The length of the CDR3 is 15 residues. The clonotype originates from a human donor in good health (CMV status not recorded). Some clones in this sample may be carry-over from other donors' samples. The sample here was CD8+ T cells from cultured PBMCs, taken from culture after CMV antigen stimulation. This rearrangement joins TRBV18 to TRBJ2-7; 7 nucleotides align to TRBD2. The CDR3 here is CASSGGVKPRDEQYF. CDR3 nucleotide sequence: TGTGCCAGCTCAGGGGGGGTTAAACCCAGGGACGAGCAGTACTTC. The variable domain in full, completed from reference TRBV18 and TRBJ2-7, reads NAGVMQNPRHLVRRRGQEARLRCSPMKGHSHVYWYRQLPEEGLKFMVYLQKENIIDESGMPKERFSAEFPKEGPSILRIQQVVRGDSAAYFCASSGGVKPRDEQYFGPGTRLTVT.